A single T cell receptor beta chain is shown here with its context. This table comes from immunoSEQ multiplex PCR, and its TCRdb copy is limited to in-frame clones, with some not included. The sample holds 250,000 or so clones, approximately 89% seen once. The CDR3 has 12 amino acids. With 8 bases removed from V and 3 bases from J, the gap between germline ends came to 7 bases. Per the germline V gene, CDR1 is SGHTA and CDR2 is FQGTGA. The data derive from a study of blood T cell repertoires in COVID-19. The chain carries TRBV7-3 and TRBJ2-2, with D perhaps matching TRBD2 (6 bases). The TCR comes from a middle-aged man with active or convalescent COVID-19. The sequencing sample was made of peripheral blood. CDR3 protein: CASRDYTGELFF. CDR3 nucleotides: TGTGCCAGCCGGGACTACACCGGGGAGCTGTTTTTT.